This TCR beta chain appears in the sequencing data of a study of T cell repertoires in cytomegalovirus infection (dated by TCRdb to about 2019). Regarding the complete study: Because public TCR beta signatures pointed to carriage of CMV infection together with the matching HLA type, the HLA type of each donor mattered for the analysis.

Sequences MNHNS (CDR1) and SASEGT (CDR2) are obtained from the germline V gene. V drops 5 bases and J drops 4 bases, leaving 8 bases in between. From cysteine to phenylalanine, the CDR3 is 12 amino acids long. Solely the CDR3 DNA is kept, with 36 bases framed from the first base. Study-wide findings and limitations: In both this cohort and an independent roughly 350-donor cohort, the cumulative frequency of public TCR beta family members distinguished carriers of CMV infection plus the relevant HLA type. In the ex vivo response, HLA-C-restricted CMV-specific TCR beta clonotypes were dominant, and in two of eight donors the single most frequent clonotype came from this HLA-C-restricted group.

TCRdb lists the instrument as Illumina HiSeq 1500. TCRdb trimmed the raw reads at Q25, called clones with MiXCR and kept productive beta chains. Every distinct CDR3 protein forms one entry, paired with its most common genes and DNA. Present in this sample are around 630,000 distinct CDR3 sequences, 20% to 25% of which were seen just once. 7% to 9% of the sample comes from the top ten. This clonotype was detected only a few times. It has no known antigen specificity. The input lacks base qualities; no much larger clone sits a single base away. The origin of this receptor is a human donor in good health (CMV status not recorded). Some clones in this sample may be carry-over from other donors' samples. Source material: CD8+ T cells from PBMCs. The chain is assembled from TRBV6-1 and TRBJ1-2, with a weak D call of TRBD1 (5 bases match). The CDR3 has the sequence CASSKDTYGYTF. At the DNA level, the sequence is TGTGCCAGCAGTAAGGACACCTATGGCTACACCTTC.